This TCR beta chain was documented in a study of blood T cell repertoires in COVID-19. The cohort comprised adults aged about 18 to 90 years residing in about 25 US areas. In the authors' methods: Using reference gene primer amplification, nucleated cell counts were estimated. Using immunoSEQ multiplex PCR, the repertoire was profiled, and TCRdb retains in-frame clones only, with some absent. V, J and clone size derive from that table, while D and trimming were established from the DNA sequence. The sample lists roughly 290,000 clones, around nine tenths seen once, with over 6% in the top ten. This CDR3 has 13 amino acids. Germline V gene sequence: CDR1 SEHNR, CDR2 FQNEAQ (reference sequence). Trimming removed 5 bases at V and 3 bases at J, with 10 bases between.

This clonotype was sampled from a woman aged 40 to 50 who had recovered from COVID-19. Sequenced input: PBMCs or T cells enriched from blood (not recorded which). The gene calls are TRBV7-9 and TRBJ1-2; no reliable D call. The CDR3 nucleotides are TGTGCCAGCAGCCTTCAGGTCGACTATGGCTACACCTTC. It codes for CASSLQVDYGYTF.